This is a list of T cell receptor beta chains from one sample in a study of response to subunit inactivated influenza vaccine. TCRdb re-derived calls from the RT-PCR reads in MiXCR, one entry per CDR3 protein. The sample carries 150,000 to 200,000 distinct CDR3 sequences, approximately 12% recorded once. The sample was also linked to a second study, of T cells expressing NK-cell markers.

Sequenced here: CD8+ T cells sorted from PBMCs, sampled approximately 13 days after vaccination. The receptors were gathered from a man aged 45-65 years who received an inactivated influenza vaccine. Both conserved end residues are part of each CDR3. A D gene is named only where the DNA matches it firmly. Size values are once, few and many counts, or a class for expanded clones, and some rows have none.

D	size	V	J	DNA	CDR3
TRBD1	-	TRBV7-9	TRBJ2-3	TGTGCCAGCAGCTTAGTCGCAGGCACAGGGGCAGATACGCAGTATTTT	CASSLVAGTGADTQYF
-	few	TRBV20-1	TRBJ2-7	TGCAGTGCGGGGGGGACAGTCTACGAGCAGTACTTC	CSAGGTVYEQYF
-	-	TRBV28	TRBJ2-7	TGTGCCAGCAAGGGGGTTGGGGCTTACGAGCAGTACTTC	CASKGVGAYEQYF
-	-	TRBV11-2	TRBJ2-7	TGTGCCAGCAGCCACAGGGACGCTGCCCTCTACGAGCAGTACTTC	CASSHRDAALYEQYF
-	few	TRBV5-1	TRBJ2-7	TGCGCCAGCAGCTTCCGGAGAGGAGGTAACGAGCAGTACTTC	CASSFRRGGNEQYF
-	-	TRBV14	TRBJ2-4	TGTGCCAGCAGCCAAGAGCCCATTCGAAACATTCAGTACTTC	CASSQEPIRNIQYF
-	few	TRBV27	TRBJ2-7	TGTGCCAGCAGTTTATCTAGACAGAAATCCGACGAGCAGTACTTC	CASSLSRQKSDEQYF
TRBD1	few	TRBV29-1	TRBJ2-7	TGCAGCGTTGAAGATCGGGGGACAGGGGCCCCCTACGAGCAGTACTTC	CSVEDRGTGAPYEQYF
TRBD1	few	TRBV6-2/TRBV6-3	TRBJ2-3	TGTGCCAGCAGCCCGACAGGGGCTAACACAGATACGCAGTATTTT	CASSPTGANTDTQYF
-	-	TRBV28	TRBJ1-6	TGTGCCAGCAGCAAAGATATATCATCCTATAATTCACCCCTCCACTTT	CASSKDISSYNSPLHF
-	many	TRBV14	TRBJ2-5	TGTGCCAGCAGCCAATGGGGACCGGAGACCCAGTACTTC	CASSQWGPETQYF
-	few	TRBV4-2	TRBJ2-7	TGTGCCAGCAGCCAAACGGACAGCTACGAGCAGTACTTC	CASSQTDSYEQYF
-	-	TRBV11-2	TRBJ2-6	TGTGCCAGCAACAGCGGACCGGGTCCGATGGCCAACGTCCTGACTTTC	CASNSGPGPMANVLTF
-	few	TRBV4-3	TRBJ2-2	TGCGCCAGCAGCCAAGATTTCGGACAATCGAACACCGGGGAGCTGTTTTTT	CASSQDFGQSNTGELFF
TRBD2	few	TRBV7-8	TRBJ2-5	TGTGCCAGCAGTTATGGACTAGCGGGGGCCGGATGGGAGACCCAGTACTTC	CASSYGLAGAGWETQYF
TRBD2	few	TRBV6-2/TRBV6-3	TRBJ2-3	TGTGCCAGCAGTTACTCTACTAGCGGGCCCCTTTTTGCAGATACGCAGTATTTT	CASSYSTSGPLFADTQYF
-	few	TRBV6-2/TRBV6-3	TRBJ1-5	TGTGCCAGCAGCCGGACCAGTTATAGCAATCAGCCCCAGCATTTT	CASSRTSYSNQPQHF
-	-	TRBV10-2	TRBJ2-3	TGCGCCAGCAGTACAATCAAAACCTCGGGGCCACGCACAGATACGCAGTATTTT	CASSTIKTSGPRTDTQYF
-	-	TRBV29-1	TRBJ1-2	TGCAGCGTGCGTGTCCTAGGCGGCTATGGCTACACCTTC	CSVRVLGGYGYTF
-	-	TRBV19	TRBJ2-3	TGTGCCAGTAGTATGTCGGCCGGGGGCTTGGATACGCAGTATTTT	CASSMSAGGLDTQYF
-	few	TRBV4-3	TRBJ2-7	TGCGCCAGCAGCCAAGATTTAAGCGGAAACCTCTACGAGCAGTACTTC	CASSQDLSGNLYEQYF
-	many	TRBV28	TRBJ2-7	TGTGCCAGCAGTTGGTTCAGGGAGACCTACGAGCAGTACTTC	CASSWFRETYEQYF
-	-	TRBV6-2/TRBV6-3	TRBJ2-3	TGTGCCAGCAGTTACTCGCATTGGACCCTTGGCGCAGATACGCAGTATTTT	CASSYSHWTLGADTQYF
-	-	TRBV24-1	TRBJ2-3	TGTGCCACCAGTGAGGTGGGGTCAGATACGCAGTATTTT	CATSEVGSDTQYF
TRBD2	-	TRBV27	TRBJ2-7	TGTGCCAGCAGTTTAGGTAGCGGGAAGACCTACGAGCAGTACTTC	CASSLGSGKTYEQYF
-	-	TRBV28	TRBJ2-7	TGTGCCAGCAGTTTATTCAGGGGAGAGAATTTCGAGCAGTACTTC	CASSLFRGENFEQYF
-	many	TRBV6-5	TRBJ1-1	TGTGCCAGCAGTTCGCCCGGGGTGGGAGTTACTGAAGCTTTCTTT	CASSSPGVGVTEAFF
TRBD2	-	TRBV20-1	TRBJ2-1	TGCAGTGCTAGAGGGGGACTAGCGGAGGTTTCCTACAATGAGCAGTTCTTC	CSARGGLAEVSYNEQFF
TRBD1	-	TRBV2	TRBJ2-5	TGTGCCAGCAGTCCCCTGACAGGGGGTTCTGGTCAGACCCAGTACTTC	CASSPLTGGSGQTQYF
TRBD2	once	TRBV5-1	TRBJ2-1	TGCGCCAGCAGCTCTACCGGGACTAGGATCAATGAGCAGTTCTTC	CASSSTGTRINEQFF
TRBD1	few	TRBV6-2/TRBV6-3	TRBJ2-1	TGTGCCAGCAGTTACTCGATAGGGACAGGGAATTTCTTC	CASSYSIGTGNFF
TRBD1	few	TRBV15	TRBJ2-3	TGTGCCACCAGTAGAGACAGGGGAGATACGCAGTATTTT	CATSRDRGDTQYF
-	few	TRBV19	TRBJ2-7	TGTGCCAGTAGTGCGGGACGGTGGTCCTACGAGCAGTACTTC	CASSAGRWSYEQYF
TRBD2	-	TRBV3-1	TRBJ2-7	TGTGCCAGCAGCCAAGAACTAGCGGGAGACGAGCAGTACTTC	CASSQELAGDEQYF
TRBD2	once	TRBV27	TRBJ2-2	TGTGCCAGCAGTTCCTTTCCTAGCGGGACCGGGGAGCTGTTTTTT	CASSSFPSGTGELFF
-	-	TRBV6-2/TRBV6-3	TRBJ2-7	TGTGCCAGCAGTTACATCGGGGTCTCCTACGAGCAGTACTTC	CASSYIGVSYEQYF
TRBD2	few	TRBV20-1	TRBJ2-7	TGCAGTGCTGGGACTAGCGGGGGTCTCTCCTACGAGCAGTACTTC	CSAGTSGGLSYEQYF
TRBD2	-	TRBV7-3	TRBJ2-1	TGTGCCAGCAGCTTCGGGACTAGGAGCTACAATGAGCAGTTCTTC	CASSFGTRSYNEQFF
-	-	TRBV7-9	TRBJ2-5	TGTGCCAGCAGCTTAGTTCGCGGGATCGAGACCCAGTACTTC	CASSLVRGIETQYF
TRBD2	few	TRBV10-3	TRBJ2-5	TGTGCCATCAGTGAGTCGAAAGGACTAGCGGCACTAGAGACCCAGTACTTC	CAISESKGLAALETQYF
-	few	TRBV12-3/TRBV12-4	TRBJ1-4	TGTGCCAGCAGTTTAAGAGGGGAAAAACTGTTTTTT	CASSLRGEKLFF
TRBD1	few	TRBV6-7	TRBJ2-1	TGTGCCAGCAGCTGCAGTCTTAGTCGGGACAGGGGATACAATGAGCAGTTCTTC	CASSCSLSRDRGYNEQFF
-	few	TRBV12-3/TRBV12-4	TRBJ2-7	TGTGCCAGCAGTTTACCCGGATTAGAGCAGTACTTC	CASSLPGLEQYF
-	many	TRBV29-1	TRBJ2-7	TGCAGCGTTAGCACAGAGGGTCTCTACGAGCAGTACTTC	CSVSTEGLYEQYF
-	many	TRBV6-5	TRBJ2-7	TGTGCCAGCAGTTACTCGCCGGGTTCCTACGAGCAGTACTTC	CASSYSPGSYEQYF
-	-	TRBV3-1	TRBJ2-3	TGTGCCAGCAGCCGCATAAGCGGGCCAGACGCAGATACGCAGTATTTT	CASSRISGPDADTQYF
TRBD1	few	TRBV12-3/TRBV12-4	TRBJ2-3	TGTGCCAGCAGTTTAGAAGGGGGCAAAGATACGCAGTATTTT	CASSLEGGKDTQYF
TRBD2	-	TRBV6-1	TRBJ2-1	TGTGCCAGCAGAGGGACTAGCTCTAGTAGCGACTCCTACAATGAGCAGTTCTTC	CASRGTSSSSDSYNEQFF
TRBD1	few	TRBV4-2	TRBJ1-2	TGTGCCAGCAGCCAAGCAGGGGGTGGCTATGGCTACACCTTC	CASSQAGGGYGYTF
-	many	TRBV10-3	TRBJ1-2	TGTGCCATCAGCGCAGGGGATCACTATGGCTACACCTTC	CAISAGDHYGYTF
TRBD2	many	TRBV20-1	TRBJ2-7	TGCAGTGCTAGAGACGTATCCGGGAGGCTAAACGAGCAGTACTTC	CSARDVSGRLNEQYF
-	few	TRBV28	TRBJ1-1	TGTGCCAGCAGTTTATACCGGCAACTGAACACTGAAGCTTTCTTT	CASSLYRQLNTEAFF
TRBD2	few	TRBV6-1	TRBJ2-3	TGTGCCAGCAGCGACATCGGACTAGCGACGGTGAGAGATACGCAGTATTTT	CASSDIGLATVRDTQYF
TRBD2	-	TRBV11-2	TRBJ2-7	TGTGCCAGCAGCCTGGAAGCGGGGGGTAACGAGCAGTACTTC	CASSLEAGGNEQYF
-	-	TRBV2	TRBJ2-5	TGTGCCAGCAATTCCGGGATCCAAGAGACCCAGTACTTC	CASNSGIQETQYF
-	few	TRBV30	TRBJ2-1	TGTGCCTGGAGTGTACTGGGGCGGGGGCCTTACAATGAGCAGTTCTTC	CAWSVLGRGPYNEQFF